The 26 T cell receptor beta chains below were found in one sample sequenced in a study. Each CDR3 protein is one row after TCRdb ran MiXCR on the 5' RACE reads. Of 4,900 or so distinct CDR3 sequences in the sample, approximately 78% were seen once. The sorted Tregs were CD4+CD25+CD127-/low cells. The sample was Tregs sorted from blood. The source is a female donor with breast cancer.

In DNA, the CDR3 is TGTGCCAGCAGTTACTCGAGACACCCCGTCAGGGACTACGAGCAGTACTTC. This gives the protein CASSYSRHPVRDYEQYF. The chain employs TRBV6-5 and TRBJ2-7; TRBD1 might be the D (5 bases). V gave up 0 bases and J gave up 3 bases, with 18 bases separating them. This CDR3 contains 17 residues. In germline, CDR1 is MNHEY, CDR2 SVGAGI.

V gene TRBV9 combines with J gene TRBJ1-2; no firm D call. The CDR3 runs 13 residues. V lost 8 bases to trimming and J lost 2 bases, with 13 bases between them. Germline assignment: CDR1 SGDLS and CDR2 YYNGEE. The DNA of the CDR3 is TGTGCCAGTGGGAGGGATGAGAACTATGGCTACACCTTC. Protein product: CASGRDENYGYTF.

V is TRBV6-5 and J is TRBJ1-2, with TRBD1 matching over 8 bases. Trimming removed 0 bases from V and 5 bases from J; junction bases left unmatched: 11. Per the germline V gene, CDR1 is MNHEY and CDR2 is SVGAGI. This CDR3 comprises 17 residues. The CDR3 bases are TGTGCCAGCAGTTACTCGATTGGGGACAGGCTTCGGTATGGCTACACCTTC. The encoded protein is CASSYSIGDRLRYGYTF.

Concerning this clonotype itself: Relative to the germline gene, one junction end is altered; a read error may explain this. This chain links TRBV20-1 with TRBJ2-3, with D unresolved. The CDR3 loop spans 13 amino acids. Germline loops: CDR1 DFQATT, CDR2 SNEGSKA (reference sequence). The CDR3 loop is CSARVLGTDTQYF. In nucleotides, the CDR3 is TGCAGTGCTAGAGTTCTAGGCACGGATACGCAGTATTTT.

V and J are TRBV4-1 and TRBJ1-1; D remains unclear. V was clipped by 4 bases and J by 0 bases, with 12 bases between them. The V gene's germline CDR1 is MGHRA and CDR2 YSYEKL. The CDR3 is made up of 15 amino acids. CDR3 sequence (DNA): TGCGCCAGCAGCCTTAAACAAGGAGTGAACACTGAAGCTTTCTTT. Translation gives CASSLKQGVNTEAFF.

Only a few counts were recorded for this clonotype. The J gene is TRBJ2-5, the V gene TRBV21-1; TRBD2 reflects the table's D call only, with no check against the DNA. TRBV21-1 is noted as a pseudogene. This CDR3 region has 13 residues. The DNA for the CDR3 is TGTGCCAGCAGCCGAGGGCCTCAAGAGACCCAGTACTTC. It specifies CASSRGPQETQYF.

The genes are TRBV6-1 and TRBJ2-7; D remains ambiguous. CDR1 and CDR2 from the germline V gene are MNHNS and SASEGT. The CDR3 covers 12 residues. Between the trimmed V and J ends, which lost 0 bases and 5 bases, there was a span of 5 bases. The CDR3 DNA reads as TGTGCCAGCAGTGAAGCCTGGGACGAGCAGTACTTC. It codes for CASSEAWDEQYF.

This clonotype was seen a few times. The chain combines TRBV4-3 with TRBJ2-7; the D gene is possibly TRBD2 (5 bases). Looked up from germline, CDR1 is LGHNA and CDR2 is YSLEER. The CDR3 runs 16 residues. With 0 bases removed from V and 0 bases from J, the gap between germline ends came to 12 bases. CDR3 region: CASSQEEAGSSYEQYF. The CDR3, as DNA: TGCGCCAGCAGCCAAGAGGAGGCAGGTAGCTCCTACGAGCAGTACTTC.

The chain uses TRBV2 and TRBJ1-5; a possible D gene is TRBD1 (5 bases). From germline, CDR1 is SNHLY and CDR2 FYNNEI. CDR3 length: 15 amino acids. The V gene lost 7 bases and the J gene lost 4 bases, with 17 bases spanning the gap. CDR3 DNA: TGTGCCAGCAAGGAGGGGACCACAGGTAATCAGCCCCAGCATTTT. Protein: CASKEGTTGNQPQHF.

The chain has TRBV12-3 or TRBV12-4 and TRBJ2-6; D is tentatively TRBD1 or TRBD2 (5 bases each). This CDR3 is 15 amino acids long. V lost 0 bases to trimming and J lost 4 bases, with 7 bases between them. CDR3 in amino acids: CASSLAGAGANVLTF. The DNA for the CDR3 is TGTGCCAGCAGTTTAGCCGGGGCCGGGGCCAACGTCCTGACTTTC.

V usage is TRBV6-5 and J usage is TRBJ1-2, with D possibly matching TRBD1 (5 bases). Germline values: CDR1 MNHEY, CDR2 SVGAGI. V was pared by 2 bases and J by 3 bases, with 13 bases between. The CDR3 contains 15 residues. Written as DNA, the CDR3 is TGTGCCAGCAGTTACCAGCAGGGATTGTACTATGGCTACACCTTC. Residues: CASSYQQGLYYGYTF.

This chain links TRBV10-3 with TRBJ2-1; 7 nucleotides align to TRBD1. V lost 9 bases to trimming and J lost 5 bases; unmatched junction nucleotides: 13. CDR1 is ENHRY and CDR2 is SYGVKD in the germline V gene. The length of the CDR3 is 15 residues. This CDR3 reads CAIRQGEGLHNEQFF. The DNA for the CDR3 is TGTGCCATTAGACAGGGTGAAGGGTTGCACAATGAGCAGTTCTTC.

J is TRBJ2-1 and V is TRBV9; 8 nucleotides match TRBD2. The CDR3 totals 15 residues. CDR1 is SGDLS, CDR2 YYNGEE, per germline. Losses at the gene ends were 0 bases for V and 1 base for J; bases not matched to a gene: 0. CDR3 nucleotides: TGTGCCAGCAGCGTAGGCGGGGGGTCCTACAATGAGCAGTTCTTC. This sequence encodes CASSVGGGSYNEQFF.

V usage is TRBV11-2 and J usage is TRBJ2-1; possible D gene TRBD2, 5 bases. The CDR3 covers 18 residues. The germline CDR1 and CDR2 sequences are SGHAT and FQNNGV. V lost 1 base to trimming and J lost 0 bases, with 16 bases between them. The CDR3 DNA reads as TGTGCCAGCAGCTTAGTCCCTTTAGCGAGAAGCTCCTACAATGAGCAGTTCTTC. Its translation: CASSLVPLARSSYNEQFF.

V and J are TRBV20-1 and TRBJ1-4; D gene unclear. This CDR3 is built from 13 residues. V lost 7 bases and J lost 0, with 9 bases in between. From germline, CDR1 is DFQATT and CDR2 SNEGSKA (reference sequence). The CDR3 protein is CSVREPTNEKLFF. CDR3 DNA sequence: TGCAGTGTGAGAGAGCCAACTAATGAAAAACTGTTTTTT.

This clonotype was counted between two and nine times. The rearrangement uses TRBV7-8 and TRBJ2-1; possibly TRBD2 for D (6 bases). The V end lost 5 bases, the J end lost 5 bases, and 16 bases lay between the germline ends. CDR1 SGHVS and CDR2 FQNEAQ come from the germline V gene. CDR3 size: 15 residues. CDR3 nucleotide sequence: TGTGCCAGCAGCACAAAACCCGGGGGTCACAATGAGCAGTTCTTC. This codes for CASSTKPGGHNEQFF.

This clonotype appeared once. The chain couples TRBV7-8 to TRBJ2-1; TRBD2 matches 11 bases. With 5 bases clipped from V and 0 bases from J, the junction kept 6 bases outside the gene matches. Germline lookup yields CDR1 SGHVS and CDR2 FQNEAQ. The length of the CDR3 is 17 residues. CDR3 residues: CASSPWTSGHSYNEQFF. Written as DNA, the CDR3 is TGTGCCAGCAGCCCATGGACTAGCGGGCACTCCTACAATGAGCAGTTCTTC.

The chain is built from TRBV10-2 and TRBJ2-7; D is perhaps TRBD1 (5 bases). Trimming took 6 bases from V and 1 from J, leaving 16 bases between them. Germline values: CDR1 WSHSY, CDR2 SAAADI. The CDR3 totals 15 residues. DNA of the CDR3: TGCGCCAGCAGAGAAACCCCCAGGGCGTCCTACGAGCAGTACTTC. This codes for CASRETPRASYEQYF.

The chain joins TRBV15 to TRBJ2-7, with unresolved D. V dropped 4 bases and J dropped 7 bases, with 8 bases sitting between them. Germline V lookup: CDR1 LNHNV, CDR2 YYDKDF (reference sequence). CDR3 length: 11 residues. CDR3 residues: CATSILGEQYF. CDR3 nucleotides: TGTGCCACCAGCATCTTAGGTGAGCAGTACTTC.

This clonotype showed up just once. The V gene is TRBV5-1, the J gene TRBJ2-7; TRBD2 aligns across 9 bases. There are 16 residues in the CDR3. V gave up 4 bases and J gave up 4 bases; unmatched junction bases: 12. Germline V gene lookup returns CDR1 SGHRS and CDR2 YFSETQ. In DNA form, the CDR3 reads TGCGCCAGCAGCACCCCGGATAGCGGGAGACGTTACGAGCAGTACTTC. It translates to CASSTPDSGRRYEQYF.

The chain is built from TRBV15 and TRBJ2-7, with 7 bases matching TRBD1. The CDR3 runs to 14 residues. Losses at the gene ends were 3 bases for V and 0 bases for J; bases not matched to a gene: 2. Per the germline V gene, CDR1 is LNHNV and CDR2 is YYDKDF (reference sequence). CDR3: CATSRDRSSYEQYF. Written as DNA, the CDR3 is TGTGCCACCAGCAGGGACAGGAGCTCCTACGAGCAGTACTTC.

This rearrangement joins TRBV9 to TRBJ1-4; D not resolved. Per germline, CDR1 SGDLS and CDR2 YYNGEE. This CDR3 region has 14 residues. Trimming shortened V by 2 bases and J by 5 bases, and 10 bases separated the two germline ends. CDR3 loop: CASSVTERNEKLFF. DNA for the CDR3: TGTGCCAGCAGCGTCACAGAGAGGAATGAAAAACTGTTTTTT.

J is TRBJ1-2 and V is TRBV30, with D unclear. Germline V CDR1 and CDR2: GTSNPN, SVGIG (reference sequence). This CDR3 is built from 12 residues. V was pared by 2 bases and J by 7 bases, with 11 bases between. CDR3 protein: CAWSLGYAGYTF. Here the CDR3 DNA reads TGTGCCTGGAGTTTGGGGTATGCTGGCTACACCTTC.

The chain uses TRBV6-6 and TRBJ2-7; no clear D. V was cut by 2 bases and J by 2 bases, with 7 bases left in between. The V gene's germline CDR1 is MNHNY and CDR2 SVGAGI (reference sequence). This CDR3 spans 13 amino acids. The DNA for the CDR3 is TGTGCCAGCAGTTACAGGGATCCCTACGAGCAGTACTTC. This translates into CASSYRDPYEQYF.

The chain is built from TRBV18 and TRBJ2-7; a weak D match, TRBD1 (6 bases). The CDR3 consists of 15 residues. Deletions cut 0 bases from V and 4 bases from J, with 13 bases between. Germline lookup yields CDR1 KGHSH and CDR2 LQKENI. The CDR3 spells CASSPPPGRGYEQYF. The CDR3 DNA reads as TGTGCCAGCTCACCACCACCAGGCAGGGGTTACGAGCAGTACTTC.

This clonotype was observed once. The J gene is TRBJ2-3, the V gene TRBV7-7; 7 bases agree with TRBD2. Trimming at V came to 7 bases and at J to 2 bases, leaving 9 bases not matched to a gene. The CDR3 spans 15 residues. In germline, CDR1 is SSHAT, CDR2 FNYEAQ (reference sequence). DNA for the CDR3: TGTGCCAGCATCCCGAGGGAGGGCCACACAGATACGCAGTATTTT. This sequence encodes CASIPREGHTDTQYF.